The TCR beta chain under discussion was sequenced for a study of cytomegalovirus exposure and HLA in healthy donors. The PCR used 60 Vbeta and 13 Jbeta primers. TCRdb keeps only in-frame clones here, not all; method: immunoSEQ multiplex PCR. Of about 200,000 clones in the sample, around 87% are singletons; the top ten hold around 0.98%. Worth noting for this clone: No antigen is known for it. The same CDR3 also results from other DNA sequences found in this sample.

Trimming cost V 5 bases and J 1 base; bases outside gene matches: 5. Germline V gives CDR1 SGHTA, CDR2 FQGTGA. This CDR3 spans 15 amino acids. Study observations and caveats: The authors later found TCR association rates varying by HLA locus, with DRB1 most and HLA-C fewest.

This clonotype was obtained from a boy aged 2 to 9 in good health and CMV-seronegative. The sample was PBMCs. The rearrangement joins TRBV7-3 to TRBJ2-3, with TRBD2 identical over 8 bases. CDR3 sequence (DNA): TGTGCCAGCAGCAGTACTAGCGGAGGCACAGATACGCAGTATTTT. Translation: CASSSTSGGTDTQYF.